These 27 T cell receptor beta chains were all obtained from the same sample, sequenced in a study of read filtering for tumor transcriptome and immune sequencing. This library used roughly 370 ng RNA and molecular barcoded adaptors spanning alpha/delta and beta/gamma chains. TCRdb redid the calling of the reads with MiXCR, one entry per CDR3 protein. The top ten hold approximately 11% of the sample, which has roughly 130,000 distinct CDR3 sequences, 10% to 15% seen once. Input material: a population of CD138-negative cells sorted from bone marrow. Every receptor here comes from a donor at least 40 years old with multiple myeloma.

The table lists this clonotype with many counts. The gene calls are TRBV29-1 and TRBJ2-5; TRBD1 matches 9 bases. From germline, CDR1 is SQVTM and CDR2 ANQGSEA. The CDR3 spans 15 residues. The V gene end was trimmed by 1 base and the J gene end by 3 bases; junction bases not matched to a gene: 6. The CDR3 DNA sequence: TGCAGCGTTGAAGGGGGGACAGGGAGGGAAGAGACCCAGTACTTC. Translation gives CSVEGGTGREETQYF.

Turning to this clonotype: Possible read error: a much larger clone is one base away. The CDR3 loop is CASSSDGLAVGEQYF. CDR3 coding DNA: TGCGCCAGCAGCTCGGACGGGCTAGCGGTGGGCGAGCAGTACTTC. The chain uses TRBV5-1 and TRBJ2-7, with 7 bases identical to TRBD2. The V segment lost 3 bases and the J segment 6 bases; nucleotides outside the gene matches: 12. From germline, CDR1 is SGHRS and CDR2 YFSETQ. The CDR3 is 15 residues long.

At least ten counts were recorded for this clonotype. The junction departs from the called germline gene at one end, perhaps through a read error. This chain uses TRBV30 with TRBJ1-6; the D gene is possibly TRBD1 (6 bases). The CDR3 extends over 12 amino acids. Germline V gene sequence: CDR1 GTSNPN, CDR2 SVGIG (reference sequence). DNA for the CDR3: TGTGCCTGCGGACAGAATAATTCTCCCCTCCACTTT. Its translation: CACGQNNSPLHF.

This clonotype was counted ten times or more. The CDR3 DNA sequence: TGTGCCAGCAGCCCTCGAGGACCCGGCACAGATACGCAGTATTTT. Protein product: CASSPRGPGTDTQYF. The J gene is TRBJ2-3, the V gene TRBV9; no firm D call. V was trimmed by 4 bases and J by 1 base, leaving 13 bases between them. Per germline, CDR1 SGDLS and CDR2 YYNGEE. The CDR3 sequence is 15 residues long.

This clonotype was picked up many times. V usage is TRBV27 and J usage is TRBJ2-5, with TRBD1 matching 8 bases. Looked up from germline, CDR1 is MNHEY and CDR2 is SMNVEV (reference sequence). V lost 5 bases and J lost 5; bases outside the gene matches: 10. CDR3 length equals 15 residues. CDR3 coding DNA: TGTGCCAGCAGTCCCCTCAGGGGGCGTGTGGAGACCCAGTACTTC. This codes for CASSPLRGRVETQYF.

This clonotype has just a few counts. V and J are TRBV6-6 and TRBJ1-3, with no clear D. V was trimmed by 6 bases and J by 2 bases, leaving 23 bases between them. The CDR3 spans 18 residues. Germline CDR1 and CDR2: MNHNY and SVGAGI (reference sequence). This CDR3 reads CASSSGRHHTSAGNTIYF. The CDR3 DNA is TGTGCCAGCAGCTCGGGGAGACACCATACCTCGGCTGGAAACACCATATATTTT.

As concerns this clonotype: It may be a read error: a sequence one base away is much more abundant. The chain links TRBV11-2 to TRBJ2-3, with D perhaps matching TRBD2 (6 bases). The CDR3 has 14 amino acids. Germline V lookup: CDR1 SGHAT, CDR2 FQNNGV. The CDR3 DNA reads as TGTGCCTGCAGCTTAGTGGGAGGCTCAGATACGCAGTATTTT. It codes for CACSLVGGSDTQYF.

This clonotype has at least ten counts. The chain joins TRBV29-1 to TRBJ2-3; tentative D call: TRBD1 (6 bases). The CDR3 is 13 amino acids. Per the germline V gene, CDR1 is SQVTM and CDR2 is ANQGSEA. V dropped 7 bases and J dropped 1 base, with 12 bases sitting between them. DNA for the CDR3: TGCAGCGCTGGCGACAGGCGCACAGATACGCAGTATTTT. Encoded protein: CSAGDRRTDTQYF.

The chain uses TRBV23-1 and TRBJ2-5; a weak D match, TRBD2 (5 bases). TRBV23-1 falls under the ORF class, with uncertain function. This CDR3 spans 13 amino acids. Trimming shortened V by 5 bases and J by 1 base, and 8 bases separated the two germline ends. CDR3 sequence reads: CASSMRVQETQYF. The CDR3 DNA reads TGCGCCAGCAGTATGCGGGTCCAAGAGACCCAGTACTTC.

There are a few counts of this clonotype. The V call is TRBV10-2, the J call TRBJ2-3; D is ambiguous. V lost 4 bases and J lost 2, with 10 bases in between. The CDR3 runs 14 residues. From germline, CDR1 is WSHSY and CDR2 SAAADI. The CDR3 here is CASSGLANTDTQYF. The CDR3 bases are TGCGCCAGCAGTGGGCTGGCGAACACAGATACGCAGTATTTT.

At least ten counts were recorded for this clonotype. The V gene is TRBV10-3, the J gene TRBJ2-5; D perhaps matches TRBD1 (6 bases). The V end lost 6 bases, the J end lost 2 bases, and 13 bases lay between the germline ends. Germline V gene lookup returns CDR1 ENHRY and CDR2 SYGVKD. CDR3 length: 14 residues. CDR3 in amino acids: CAIRGQLRQETQYF. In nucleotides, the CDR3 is TGTGCCATCAGAGGACAGCTAAGACAAGAGACCCAGTACTTC.

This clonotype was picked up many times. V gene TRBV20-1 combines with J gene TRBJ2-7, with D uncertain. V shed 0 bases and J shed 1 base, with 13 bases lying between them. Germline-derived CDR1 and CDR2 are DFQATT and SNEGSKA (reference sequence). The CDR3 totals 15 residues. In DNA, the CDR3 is TGCAGTGCTAGAGATTTACGGCTAGTTTCCTACGAGCAGTACTTC. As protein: CSARDLRLVSYEQYF.

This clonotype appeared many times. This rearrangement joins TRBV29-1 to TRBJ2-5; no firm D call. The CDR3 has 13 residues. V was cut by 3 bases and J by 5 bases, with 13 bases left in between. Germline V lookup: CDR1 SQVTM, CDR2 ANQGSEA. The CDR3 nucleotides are TGCAGCGTTGATAAGTCGGAATTGGAGACCCAGTACTTC. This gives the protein CSVDKSELETQYF.

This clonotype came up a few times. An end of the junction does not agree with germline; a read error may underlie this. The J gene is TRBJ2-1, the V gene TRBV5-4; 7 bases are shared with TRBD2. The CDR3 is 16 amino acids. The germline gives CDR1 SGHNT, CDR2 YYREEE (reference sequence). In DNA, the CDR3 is TGTGCCAGCAGCCCACAAGCGGGGATCTCCTACAATGGGCAGTTCTTC. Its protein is CASSPQAGISYNGQFF.

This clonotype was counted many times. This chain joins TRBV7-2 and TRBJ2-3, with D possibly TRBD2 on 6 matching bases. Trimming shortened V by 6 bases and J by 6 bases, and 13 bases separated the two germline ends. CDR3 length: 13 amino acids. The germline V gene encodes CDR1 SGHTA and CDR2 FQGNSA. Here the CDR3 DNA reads TGTGCCAGCAGGCCGACTAGGGTGGATACGCAGTATTTT. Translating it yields CASRPTRVDTQYF. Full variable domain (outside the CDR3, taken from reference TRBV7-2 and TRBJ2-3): GAGVSQSPSNKVTEKGKDVELRCDPISGHTALYWYRQSLGQGLEFLIYFQGNSAPDKSGLPSDRFSAERTGGSVSTLTIQRTQQEDSAVYLCASRPTRVDTQYFGPGTRLTVL.

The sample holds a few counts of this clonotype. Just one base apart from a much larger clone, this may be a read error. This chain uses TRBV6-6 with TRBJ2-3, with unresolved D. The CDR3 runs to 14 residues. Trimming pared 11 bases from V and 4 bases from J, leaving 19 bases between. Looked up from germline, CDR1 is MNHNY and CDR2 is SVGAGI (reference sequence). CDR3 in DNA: TGTGCCTCTTCCCCTGGGTTATATGCAGATACGCAGTATTTT. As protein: CASSPGLYADTQYF.

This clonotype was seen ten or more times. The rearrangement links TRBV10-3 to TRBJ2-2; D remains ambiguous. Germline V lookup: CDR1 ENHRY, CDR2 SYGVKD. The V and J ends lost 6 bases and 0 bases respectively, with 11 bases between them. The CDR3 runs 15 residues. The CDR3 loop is CAIRVGGPNTGELFF. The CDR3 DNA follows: TGTGCCATCAGAGTCGGTGGACCGAACACCGGGGAGCTGTTTTTT.

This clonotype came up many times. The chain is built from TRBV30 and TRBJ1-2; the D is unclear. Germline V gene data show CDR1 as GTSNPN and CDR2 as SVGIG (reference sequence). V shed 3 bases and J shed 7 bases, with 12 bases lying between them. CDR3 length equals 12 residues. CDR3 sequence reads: CAWRRRESGYTF. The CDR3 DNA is TGTGCCTGGAGGAGGAGGGAGAGTGGCTACACCTTC.

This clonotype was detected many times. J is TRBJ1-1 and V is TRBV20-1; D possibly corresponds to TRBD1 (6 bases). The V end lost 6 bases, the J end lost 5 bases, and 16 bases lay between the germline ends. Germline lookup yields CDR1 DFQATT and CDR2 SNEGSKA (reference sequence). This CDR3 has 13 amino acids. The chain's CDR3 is CSAKLGAKTEAFF. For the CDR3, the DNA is TGCAGTGCAAAACTGGGGGCAAAAACTGAAGCTTTCTTT.

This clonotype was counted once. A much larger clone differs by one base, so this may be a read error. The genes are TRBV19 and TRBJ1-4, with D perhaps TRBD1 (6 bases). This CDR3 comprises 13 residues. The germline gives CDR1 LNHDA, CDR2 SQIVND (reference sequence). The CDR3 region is CASGTTTNERLFF. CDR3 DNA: TGTGCCAGCGGGACAACAACTAATGAAAGACTGTTTTTT.

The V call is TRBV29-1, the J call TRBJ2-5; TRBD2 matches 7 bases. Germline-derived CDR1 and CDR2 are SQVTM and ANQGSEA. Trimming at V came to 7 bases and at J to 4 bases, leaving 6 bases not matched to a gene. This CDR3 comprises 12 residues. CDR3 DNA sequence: TGCAGCGCTGGCCGGGGGGTAGAGACCCAGTACTTC. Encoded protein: CSAGRGVETQYF.

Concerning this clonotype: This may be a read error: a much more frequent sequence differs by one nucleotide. CDR3 in DNA: TGTGCCAGCAGCGCCATCGGGGGCCTCTACGAGCAGTACTTC. This codes for CASSAIGGLYEQYF. The genes are TRBV7-2 and TRBJ2-7, with D perhaps TRBD1 or TRBD2 (6 bases each). Between the trimmed V and J ends, which lost 5 bases and 3 bases, there was a span of 14 bases. Germline V gene sequence: CDR1 SGHTA, CDR2 FQGNSA. This CDR3 comprises 14 residues.

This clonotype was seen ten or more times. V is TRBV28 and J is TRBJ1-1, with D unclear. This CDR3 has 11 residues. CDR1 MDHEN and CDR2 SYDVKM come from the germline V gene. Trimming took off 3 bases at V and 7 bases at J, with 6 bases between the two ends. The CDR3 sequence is CASSFQNEAFF. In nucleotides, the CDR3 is TGTGCCAGCAGTTTCCAGAATGAAGCTTTCTTT.

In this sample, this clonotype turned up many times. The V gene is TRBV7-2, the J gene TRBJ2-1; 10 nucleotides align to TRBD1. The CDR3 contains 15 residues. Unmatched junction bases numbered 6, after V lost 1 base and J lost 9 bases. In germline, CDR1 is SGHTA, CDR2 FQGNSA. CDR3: CASSLEGTGAGEQFF. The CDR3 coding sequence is TGTGCCAGCAGCTTAGAGGGGACAGGGGCCGGTGAGCAGTTCTTC.

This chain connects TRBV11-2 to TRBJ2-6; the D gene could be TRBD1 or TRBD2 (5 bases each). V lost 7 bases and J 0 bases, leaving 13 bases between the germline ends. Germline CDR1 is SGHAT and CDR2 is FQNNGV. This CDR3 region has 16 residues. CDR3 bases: TGTGCCAGCAAGGGGACGGGGAGCTCTGGGGCCAACGTCCTGACTTTC. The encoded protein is CASKGTGSSGANVLTF.

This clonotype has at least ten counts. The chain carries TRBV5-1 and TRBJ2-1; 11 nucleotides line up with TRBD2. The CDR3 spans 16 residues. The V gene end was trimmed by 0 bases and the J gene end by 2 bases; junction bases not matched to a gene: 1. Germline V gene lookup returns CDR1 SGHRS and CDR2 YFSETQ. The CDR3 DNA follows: TGCGCCAGCAGCTTGGATAGCGGGGGGGCCTACAATGAGCAGTTCTTC. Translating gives CASSLDSGGAYNEQFF. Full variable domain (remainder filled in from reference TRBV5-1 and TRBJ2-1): KAGVTQTPRYLIKTRGQQVTLSCSPISGHRSVSWYQQTPGQGLQFLFEYFSETQRNKGNFPGRFSGRQFSNSRSEMNVSTLELGDSALYLCASSLDSGGAYNEQFFGPGTRLTVL.

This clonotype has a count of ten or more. The CDR3 DNA sequence: TGTGCCAGCAGCTTAGTCCCAGGGGCAGGGTCCAATGAGCAGTTCTTC. It translates to CASSLVPGAGSNEQFF. J is TRBJ2-1 and V is TRBV11-2; D is possibly TRBD1 (6 bases). The V gene's germline CDR1 is SGHAT and CDR2 FQNNGV. Trimming took 1 base from V and 6 from J, leaving 16 bases between them. The CDR3 totals 16 residues.